These T cell receptor beta chains were read from a single sample in a study of T cells in Graves' hyperthyroidism and ophthalmopathy. TCRdb recomputed calls from the multiplex PCR reads with MiXCR, one row per CDR3 protein. The table has over 650,000 distinct CDR3 sequences, roughly 46% seen once. Material: peripheral blood or thyroid tissue (not recorded which). Source of these receptors: an adult man with Graves' disease, either hyperthyroidism or ophthalmopathy (not recorded which). The CDR3 runs from the conserved cysteine through the conserved F or W. D genes are given only for firm matches. A clone size is listed for some rows: how often the clone was seen (once, few, many), or a class if it is expanded.

.	TRBV7-9	.	TRBJ2-7	TGTGCCAGCAGCTCCCGGGTCAGCCATTACGAGCAGTACTTC	CASSSRVSHYEQYF
TRBD2	TRBV7-2	few	TRBJ2-7	TGTGCCAGCAGCTTCGGGCTAGCGGCTTACTACGAGCAGTACTTC	CASSFGLAAYYEQYF
.	TRBV20-1	.	TRBJ1-4	TGCAGTGCTAGAGCCCCCCCGGCTAATGAAAAACTGTTTTTT	CSARAPPANEKLFF
.	TRBV5-1	.	TRBJ1-1	TGCGCCAGCAGTCCTCGGCCCGCAGTGAAGGGTGCTGAAGCTTTCTTT	CASSPRPAVKGAEAFF
TRBD1	TRBV2	.	TRBJ1-4	TGTGCCAGCAGTTGGGTGGACAGGGGGTATAAACTGTTTTTT	CASSWVDRGYKLFF
.	TRBV25-1	many	TRBJ1-2	TGTGCCAGCGAGGGGGGCAGGGCTGGCTACACCTTC	CASEGGRAGYTF
.	TRBV7-9	many	TRBJ1-6	TGTGCCAGCAGCCCCCGACAGAATTCACCCCTCCACTTT	CASSPRQNSPLHF
.	TRBV29-1	few	TRBJ1-4	TGCAGCGTTGAAGGGGACCGCTTT	CSVEGDRF
TRBD1	TRBV6-1	.	TRBJ1-5	TGTGCCAGCACTCTCAGGGGGCCCAGTCAGCCCCAGCATTTT	CASTLRGPSQPQHF
.	TRBV14	.	TRBJ2-7	TGTGCCAGCAGCCAAGATCCAGCGGCACTCTCCCACGAGCAGTACTTC	CASSQDPAALSHEQYF
.	TRBV28	few	TRBJ1-2	TGTGCCAGCAGTTTGGCGGGGGCGCGGAATGGCTACACCTTC	CASSLAGARNGYTF
.	TRBV7-6	few	TRBJ1-1	TGTGCCAGCAGTTACTCCGGGGGAGCTTTCTTT	CASSYSGGAFF
TRBD1	TRBV10-3	many	TRBJ1-6	TGTGCCTCCAGGGACAGGGGAGATAATTCACCCCTCCACTTT	CASRDRGDNSPLHF
.	TRBV20-1	few	TRBJ1-1	TGCAGTGTTCTGGGCCTAGAGAACACTGAAGCTTTCTTT	CSVLGLENTEAFF
TRBD1	TRBV7-8	.	TRBJ2-2	TGTGCCAGCACGCAGGGGGCCGGCACCGGGGAGCTGTTTTTT	CASTQGAGTGELFF
TRBD2	TRBV12-3/TRBV12-4	.	TRBJ2-7	TGTGCCAGCAGTTTATCTAGCGGGGCAATCGAGCAGTACTTC	CASSLSSGAIEQYF
TRBD1	TRBV7-1	.	TRBJ2-7	TGTGCCAGCAGCTCCCTACCGACAGGGGGATCCGACGAGCAGTACTTC	CASSSLPTGGSDEQYF
.	TRBV6-1	few	TRBJ2-5	TGTGCCAGCACCCTAGGGCAGTACCAAGAGACCCAGTACTTC	CASTLGQYQETQYF
TRBD1	TRBV10-3	many	TRBJ1-4	TGTGCCATCAGTGAGTCGGCGGGACAGGAAAAACTGTTTTTT	CAISESAGQEKLFF
.	TRBV29-1	.	TRBJ1-2	TGCAGCGTTGATAGTTTCTATGGCTACACCTTC	CSVDSFYGYTF
.	TRBV5-1	.	TRBJ2-2	TGCGCCAGCAGCTTCGGGGGAGAGTGGTCCGGGGAGCTGTTTTTT	CASSFGGEWSGELFF
TRBD1	TRBV9	.	TRBJ1-2	TGTGCCAGCTCACAGACAGGGTTGCATGGCTACACCTTC	CASSQTGLHGYTF
.	TRBV12-3/TRBV12-4	many	TRBJ1-6	TGTGCCAGCAGTTCCGGACGAGGGGGGTCACCCCTCCACTTT	CASSSGRGGSPLHF
.	TRBV7-6	few	TRBJ1-2	TGTGCCAGCAGCTTAGCCTCGGGGGTGATTAACTATGGCTACACCTTC	CASSLASGVINYGYTF
TRBD1	TRBV29-1	.	TRBJ2-5	TGCAGCGTTGGAGAACAGGGGACAGAGACCCAGTACTTC	CSVGEQGTETQYF
TRBD1	TRBV15	.	TRBJ2-7	TGTGCCACCAGCAACCCCGGGACAGGGCTTCCGTACGAGCAGTACTTC	CATSNPGTGLPYEQYF
.	TRBV2	.	TRBJ1-1	TGTGCCAGCAGCTTAATGAATGTTTTGAACACTGAAGCTTTCTTT	CASSLMNVLNTEAFF
.	TRBV20-1	.	TRBJ1-6	TGCAGTGCAACCCAGGGTTACGACTCACCCCTCCACTTT	CSATQGYDSPLHF
.	TRBV10-3	.	TRBJ1-2	TGTGCCATCAGTGAGTCCGGACAGTATGGCTACACCTTC	CAISESGQYGYTF
.	TRBV10-2	medium-sized	TRBJ1-6	TGCGCCAGCAGTGAGTCGAAGCCAGGAGGCAATTCACCCCTCCACTTT	CASSESKPGGNSPLHF
TRBD2	TRBV7-2	many	TRBJ2-5	TGTGCCAGCAACTCCGGGGGGGTAGCGGGAGTGCAAGAGACCCAGTACTTC	CASNSGGVAGVQETQYF
.	TRBV7-8	few	TRBJ2-7	TGTGCCAGCAGCAAAAGCCGGACCGAGCAGTACTTC	CASSKSRTEQYF
TRBD1	TRBV20-1	.	TRBJ1-2	TGCAGTGCTATTGCCCAGGGACAGAGCGCGGATGGCTACACCTTC	CSAIAQGQSADGYTF
TRBD1	TRBV9	few	TRBJ1-1	TGTGCCACCAAGACAGGGATCACAATGAACACTGAAGCTTTCTTT	CATKTGITMNTEAFF
.	TRBV7-4	.	TRBJ2-2	TGTGCCAGCAGCCAAGTTTGGACTATCGCCACCGGGGAGCTGTTTTTT	CASSQVWTIATGELFF
.	TRBV2	.	TRBJ1-5	TGTGCCAGCAGTGAGGGCAGGGGAGTGCAGCCCCAGCATTTT	CASSEGRGVQPQHF
.	TRBV7-2	few	TRBJ2-5	TGTGCCAGCAGCTCCCAGGGCCCGGGGATGGAGACCCAGTACTTC	CASSSQGPGMETQYF
.	TRBV29-1	.	TRBJ2-7	TGCAGCGCAGGGACCTCCCCCCGTTGGGAGCAGTACTTC	CSAGTSPRWEQYF
TRBD1	TRBV25-1	.	TRBJ1-5	TGTGCTAGAGCTGCGGGACAGGTTAATCAGCCCCAGCATTTT	CARAAGQVNQPQHF
TRBD1	TRBV7-9	few	TRBJ1-4	TGTGCCAGCAGCTTGATTCAGGGGGTTAATGAAAAACTGTTTTTT	CASSLIQGVNEKLFF
TRBD2	TRBV20-1	.	TRBJ2-5	TGCAGTGCTGGCCCCGGGGGGGGAGAGACCCAGTACTTC	CSAGPGGGETQYF
.	TRBV11-3	few	TRBJ2-7	TGTGCCAGCAGCTTAGGTTGGCAGAACCCCTACGAGCAGTACTTC	CASSLGWQNPYEQYF
TRBD1	TRBV29-1	.	TRBJ2-7	TGCAGCGTCCCCGGACAGGGGGCAAACGAGCAGTACTTC	CSVPGQGANEQYF
TRBD1	TRBV2	.	TRBJ2-7	TGTGCCAGCAGTAAAGACAGGGGAGGAAGCTACGAGCAGTACTTC	CASSKDRGGSYEQYF
TRBD1	TRBV20-1	many	TRBJ1-1	TGCAGTGCTAGAGGTGGGACAGGGGTGATCACTGAAGCTTTCTTT	CSARGGTGVITEAFF